This is a list of T cell receptor beta chains from one sample in a study of OX40 agonist ivuxolimab in advanced cancers. Sequenced by immunoSEQ multiplex PCR; TCRdb stores in-frame clones only, minus some. The sample has about 75,000 clones, more than 75% seen once. Material: CD4+ or CD8+ T cells sorted from blood, obtained in a trial of the OX40 agonist ivuxolimab. These receptors were obtained from an adult with an advanced solid tumor such as melanoma, head and neck, liver or kidney cancer. Each CDR3 is given with its conserved first and last residue. The D gene is left open where the match is weak. Part of the rows lack a size; the others show once, few, many or a class for expanded clones.

>TRBV15|-|-|TRBJ1-4
CASAQPNEKLFF
TGTGCCTCGGCCCAACCAAATGAAAAACTGTTTTTT
>TRBV6-1|once|-|TRBJ1-1
CASSEALRSDEAFF
TGTGCCAGCAGTGAAGCGCTTCGGTCAGATGAAGCTTTCTTT
>TRBV7-2|-|-|TRBJ2-3
CASSLARDFPDTQYF
TGTGCCAGCAGCTTAGCCCGGGACTTCCCAGATACGCAGTATTTT
>TRBV5-1|-|-|TRBJ2-2
CASSPGISTGNPTGELFF
TGCGCCAGCAGCCCAGGTATTAGTACGGGGAATCCCACCGGGGAGCTGTTTTTT
>TRBV7-3|-|-|TRBJ2-1
CASSFGPTDYNEQFF
TGTGCCAGCAGCTTCGGACCGACGGACTACAATGAGCAGTTCTTC
>TRBV30|-|TRBD1|TRBJ1-2
CAWSKQQGNYGYTF
TGTGCCTGGAGTAAACAACAGGGGAACTATGGCTACACCTTC
>TRBV27|-|-|TRBJ2-7
CASTKPMTNEQYF
TGTGCCAGCACAAAACCAATGACCAACGAGCAGTACTTC
>TRBV7-9|-|-|TRBJ2-1
CASSAGGRQFF
TGTGCCAGCAGCGCCGGTGGAAGGCAGTTCTTC
>TRBV6-5|-|TRBD1|TRBJ1-2
CASSYSRTGVGGYTF
TGTGCCAGCAGTTACTCGAGGACAGGGGTCGGTGGCTACACCTTC
>TRBV28|-|-|TRBJ1-5
CASSNGGSVQPQHF
TGTGCCAGCAGTAACGGCGGCTCGGTGCAGCCCCAGCATTTT
>TRBV5-1|-|-|TRBJ2-7
CASSLVEGAYEQYF
TGCGCCAGCAGCTTGGTGGAGGGGGCCTACGAGCAGTACTTC
>TRBV6-1|-|-|TRBJ2-6
CASSPPGAGANVLTF
TGTGCCAGCAGCCCTCCAGGGGCTGGGGCCAACGTCCTGACTTTC
>TRBV19|-|TRBD2|TRBJ2-7
CASSILTSGRGAAGEQYF
TGTGCCAGTAGTATACTGACTAGCGGGAGAGGGGCCGCTGGCGAGCAGTACTTC
>TRBV21-1|-|-|TRBJ2-7
CAKAYTGNSYEQYF
TGTGCCAAGGCTTATACAGGGAACTCCTACGAGCAGTACTTC
>TRBV7-9|-|-|TRBJ1-4
CAGRSSTNEKLFF
TGTGCCGGGCGGAGTTCCACTAATGAAAAACTGTTTTTT
>TRBV5-1|-|-|TRBJ2-2
CASSLGQASGELFF
TGCGCCAGCAGCTTGGGACAGGCATCCGGCGAGCTGTTTTTT
>TRBV30|-|-|TRBJ2-1
CAWKRWLEDEQFF
TGTGCCTGGAAGCGGTGGCTCGAGGATGAGCAGTTCTTC
>TRBV6-5|medium-sized|-|TRBJ1-5
CASMNRAGQPQHF
TGTGCCAGTATGAATCGGGCGGGTCAGCCCCAGCATTTT
>TRBV5-1|-|-|TRBJ1-1
CASNEGLQGKNTEAFF
TGCGCCAGCAATGAAGGTCTACAGGGAAAGAACACTGAAGCTTTCTTT
>TRBV10-3|-|-|TRBJ1-6
CAISPELPGSNSPLHF
TGTGCCATCAGCCCAGAGTTACCGGGGAGCAATTCACCCCTCCACTTT
>TRBV6-1|-|-|TRBJ1-1
CASSDKTVLNTEAFF
TGTGCCAGCAGTGACAAGACAGTTTTGAACACTGAAGCTTTCTTT
>TRBV9|-|-|TRBJ1-6
CASSVGSGTLNSPLHF
TGTGCCAGCAGCGTAGGGTCTGGGACTCTTAATTCACCCCTCCACTTT
>TRBV28|-|-|TRBJ1-5
CASTVLTNQPQHF
TGTGCCAGCACAGTCCTGACCAATCAGCCCCAGCATTTT
>TRBV6-1|-|-|TRBJ1-4
CASRGGAEKLFF
TGTGCCAGCAGGGGTGGGGCTGAAAAACTGTTTTTT
>TRBV7-2|-|-|TRBJ1-5
CASTMAGQPQHF
TGTGCCAGCACCATGGCGGGGCAGCCCCAGCATTTT
>TRBV19|few|-|TRBJ1-6
CASSIVGQNNSPLHF
TGTGCCAGTAGTATCGTCGGACAGAATAATTCACCCCTCCACTTT
>TRBV5-8|-|-|TRBJ1-2
CASSLTNYGYTF
TGTGCCAGCAGCCTAACTAACTATGGCTACACCTTC
>TRBV19|few|-|TRBJ1-5
CASNSAGGNQPQHF
TGTGCCAGTAACTCTGCAGGGGGCAATCAGCCCCAGCATTTT
>TRBV29-1|-|TRBD2|TRBJ2-5
CSVLTSGQETQYF
TGCAGCGTTCTGACTAGCGGCCAAGAGACCCAGTACTTC
>TRBV5-4|-|-|TRBJ2-2
CASSHNSGPLGELFF
TGTGCCAGCAGCCACAACAGTGGGCCCCTAGGGGAGCTGTTTTTT
>TRBV29-1|-|-|TRBJ2-5
CSVDPYQETQYF
TGCAGCGTAGACCCTTACCAAGAGACCCAGTACTTC
>TRBV30|-|-|TRBJ1-6
CAWKLGLGDNSPLHF
TGTGCCTGGAAGCTGGGGCTAGGGGATAATTCACCCCTCCACTTT
>TRBV4-1|-|TRBD1|TRBJ2-7
CASSPWDRSYEQYF
TGCGCCAGCAGCCCATGGGACAGATCCTACGAGCAGTACTTC
>TRBV5-4|-|TRBD2|TRBJ2-7
CASSWGGRSYEQYF
TGTGCCAGCAGTTGGGGGGGTAGGTCCTACGAGCAGTACTTC
>TRBV18|once|TRBD2|TRBJ2-3
CASSPTSGATDTQYF
TGTGCCAGCTCACCGACTAGCGGAGCCACAGATACGCAGTATTTT
>TRBV7-2|-|TRBD1|TRBJ2-1
CASSPFPRGRDEQFF
TGTGCCAGCAGCCCTTTCCCCAGGGGGAGAGATGAGCAGTTCTTC
>TRBV11-2|-|-|TRBJ2-5
CASRQGETQYF
TGTGCCAGCAGACAGGGCGAGACCCAGTACTTC
>TRBV7-2|-|TRBD1|TRBJ1-5
CASSLTGASNQPQHF
TGTGCCAGCAGCCTCACAGGGGCGAGCAATCAGCCCCAGCATTTT
>TRBV5-1|-|TRBD1|TRBJ1-4
CASRAETGSEKLFF
TGCGCCAGCCGGGCCGAGACAGGGAGCGAAAAACTGTTTTTT
>TRBV18|-|-|TRBJ1-1
CASSPGRDTEAFF
TGTGCCAGCTCACCAGGCCGAGACACTGAAGCTTTCTTT
>TRBV25-1|-|-|TRBJ1-6
CASRGTWNSPLHF
TGTGCCAGCAGGGGGACGTGGAATTCACCCCTCCACTTT
>TRBV27|-|-|TRBJ2-3
CASSSQKTDTQYF
TGTGCCAGCAGTTCACAAAAAACAGATACGCAGTATTTT
>TRBV11-1|-|-|TRBJ1-1
CASSFGMTEAFF
TGTGCCAGCAGCTTCGGCATGACCGAAGCTTTCTTT
>TRBV6-6|-|-|TRBJ1-5
CASSYGDWGNQPQHF
TGTGCCAGCAGTTACGGGGACTGGGGCAATCAGCCCCAGCATTTT
>TRBV2|-|TRBD2|TRBJ2-7
CASSDGVGGAYEQYF
TGTGCCAGCAGTGATGGCGTGGGGGGGGCCTACGAGCAGTACTTC
>TRBV27|-|-|TRBJ1-1
CASRRYEEGNEAFF
TGTGCCAGCCGACGCTATGAGGAGGGCAATGAAGCTTTCTTT
>TRBV10-3|once|TRBD2|TRBJ2-5
CAISESAGGLETQYF
TGTGCCATCAGTGAGTCGGCGGGAGGTCTGGAGACCCAGTACTTC
>TRBV6-6|-|-|TRBJ2-5
CASSNRGAGEETQYF
TGTGCCAGCTCGAACAGAGGTGCAGGGGAGGAGACCCAGTACTTC
>TRBV2|-|-|TRBJ2-7
CASSKDRYEQYF
TGTGCCAGCAGCAAAGACAGGTACGAGCAGTACTTC
>TRBV7-9|-|-|TRBJ2-5
CASSLAGGETQYF
TGTGCCAGCAGCTTAGCGGGCGGTGAGACCCAGTACTTC
>TRBV28|-|TRBD2|TRBJ2-7
CASRVAGGRSYEQYF
TGTGCCAGCAGGGTGGCGGGGGGGCGCTCCTACGAGCAGTACTTC
>TRBV2|-|-|TRBJ1-1
CASSDKTGATEAFF
TGTGCCAGCAGTGATAAAACGGGGGCCACTGAAGCTTTCTTT
>TRBV7-9|-|-|TRBJ2-1
CASRAGDNEQFF
TGTGCCAGCAGGGCTGGCGACAATGAGCAGTTCTTC
>TRBV6-1|once|-|TRBJ1-5
CASTGGNQPQHF
TGTGCCAGCACAGGGGGCAATCAGCCCCAGCATTTT